The T cell receptor (beta chain) described here comes from a study of T cell repertoires in cytomegalovirus infection. Study-level background: CMV infection and matching HLA type were both indicated by public TCR beta signatures. The study, taken as a whole, reports: Across the ex vivo response, the dominant clonotypes were HLA-C-restricted CMV-specific TCR beta clonotypes.

A remark on this clonotype: Antigen unknown.

TCRdb re-derived calls from the reads in MiXCR, one entry per CDR3 protein. The table includes over 450,000 distinct CDR3 sequences, about 10% detected once. The receptor comes from a human donor in good health (CMV status not recorded). Some clones in this sample may be carry-over from other donors' samples. The sequencing sample was made of PBMCs.

The CDR3 here is CASSPGRGPQETQYF. CDR3 nucleotides: TGTGCCAGCAGCCCAGGCCGGGGACCTCAAGAGACCCAGTACTTC. The rearrangement links TRBV7-3 to TRBJ2-5; D possibly matches TRBD1 or TRBD2 (5 bases each). Trimming cost V 5 bases and J 2 bases, with 15 bases left between them. The CDR3 is made up of 15 amino acids. CDR1 is SGHTA and CDR2 is FQGTGA in the germline V gene.